What follows is one T cell receptor (beta chain) and its context. Its antigen is currently unknown. The source of the sample is a study of graft-versus-host responses after intestinal transplantation. Study-wide context: All recipients were given anti-thymocyte globulin induction, and tacrolimus and steroids were then administered for 2 to 4 years. Points from the study as a whole: Peak circulating GvH clone levels tracked with early post-transplant HvG declines.

This table comes from immunoSEQ multiplex PCR, and its TCRdb copy is limited to in-frame clones, with some not included. The table lists approximately 19,000 clones, over 65% of them singletons. The CDR3 totals 15 residues. In germline, CDR1 is SNHLY, CDR2 FYNNEI. Unmatched junction bases numbered 2, after V lost 2 bases and J lost 2 bases. Intraepithelial lymphocytes and lamina propria lymphocytes were released through processing of graft tissue. V is TRBV2 and J is TRBJ1-4; 7 positions match TRBD1. This receptor was obtained from a human patient who received an intestinal transplant, so some T cells may come from the graft donor. Source: ileum tissue, taken approximately three weeks after intestinal transplant. The DNA of the CDR3 is TGTGCCAGCAGTGAAATCAGGGGGACTAATGAAAAACTGTTTTTT. Residues: CASSEIRGTNEKLFF.